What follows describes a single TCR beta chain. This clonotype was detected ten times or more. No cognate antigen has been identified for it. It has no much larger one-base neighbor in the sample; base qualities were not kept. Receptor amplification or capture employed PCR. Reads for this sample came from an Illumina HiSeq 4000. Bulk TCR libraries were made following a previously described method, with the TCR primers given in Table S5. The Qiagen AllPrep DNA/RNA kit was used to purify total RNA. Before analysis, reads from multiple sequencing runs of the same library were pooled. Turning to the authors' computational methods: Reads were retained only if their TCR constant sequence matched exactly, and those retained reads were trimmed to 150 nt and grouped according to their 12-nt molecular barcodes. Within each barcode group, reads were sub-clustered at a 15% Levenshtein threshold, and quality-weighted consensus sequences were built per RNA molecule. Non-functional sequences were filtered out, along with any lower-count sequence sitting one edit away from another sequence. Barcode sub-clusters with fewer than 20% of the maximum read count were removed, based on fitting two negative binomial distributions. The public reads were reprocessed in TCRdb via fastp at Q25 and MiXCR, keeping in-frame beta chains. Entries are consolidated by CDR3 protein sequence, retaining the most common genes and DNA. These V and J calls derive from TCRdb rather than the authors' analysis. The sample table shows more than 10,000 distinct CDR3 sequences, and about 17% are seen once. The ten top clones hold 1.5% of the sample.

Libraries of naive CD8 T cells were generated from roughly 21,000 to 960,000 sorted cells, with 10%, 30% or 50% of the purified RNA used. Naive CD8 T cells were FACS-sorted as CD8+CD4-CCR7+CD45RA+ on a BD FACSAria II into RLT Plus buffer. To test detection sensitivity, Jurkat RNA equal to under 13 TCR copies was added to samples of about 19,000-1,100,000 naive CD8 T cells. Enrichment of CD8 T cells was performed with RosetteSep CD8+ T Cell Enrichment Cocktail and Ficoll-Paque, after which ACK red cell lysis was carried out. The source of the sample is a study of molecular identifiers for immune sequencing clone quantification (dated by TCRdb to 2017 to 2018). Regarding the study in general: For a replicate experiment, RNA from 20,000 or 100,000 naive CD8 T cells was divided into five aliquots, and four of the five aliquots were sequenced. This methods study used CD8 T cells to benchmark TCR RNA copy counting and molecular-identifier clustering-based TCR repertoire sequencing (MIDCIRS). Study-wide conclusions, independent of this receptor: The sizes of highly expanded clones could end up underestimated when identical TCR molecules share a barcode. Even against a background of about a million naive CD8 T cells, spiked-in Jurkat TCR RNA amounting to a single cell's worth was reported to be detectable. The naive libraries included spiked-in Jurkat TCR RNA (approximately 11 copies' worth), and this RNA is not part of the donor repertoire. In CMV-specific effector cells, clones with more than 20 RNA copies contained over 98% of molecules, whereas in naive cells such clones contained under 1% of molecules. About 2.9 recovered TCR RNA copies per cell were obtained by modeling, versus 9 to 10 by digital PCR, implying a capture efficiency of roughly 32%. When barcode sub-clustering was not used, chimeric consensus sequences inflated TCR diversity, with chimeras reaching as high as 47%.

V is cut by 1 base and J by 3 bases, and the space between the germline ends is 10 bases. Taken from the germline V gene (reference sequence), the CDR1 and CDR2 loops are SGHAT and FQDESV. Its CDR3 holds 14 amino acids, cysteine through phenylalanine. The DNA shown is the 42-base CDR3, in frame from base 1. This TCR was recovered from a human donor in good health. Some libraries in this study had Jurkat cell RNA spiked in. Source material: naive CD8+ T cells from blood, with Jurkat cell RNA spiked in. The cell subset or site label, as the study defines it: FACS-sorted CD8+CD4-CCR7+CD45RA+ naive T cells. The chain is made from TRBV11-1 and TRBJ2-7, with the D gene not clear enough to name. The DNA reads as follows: TGTGCCAGCAGCTTAGGGGGTGAATACTACGAGCAGTACTTC. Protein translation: CASSLGGEYYEQYF.